This passage covers 15 T cell receptor beta chains from one sample sequenced in a study of OX40 agonist ivuxolimab in advanced cancers. Using immunoSEQ multiplex PCR, the repertoire was profiled, and TCRdb retains in-frame clones only, with some absent. The sample carries 90,000 to 95,000 clones, approximately 89% recorded once. Sequencing used CD4+ or CD8+ T cells sorted from blood, obtained in a trial of the OX40 agonist ivuxolimab. These receptors were taken from an adult with an advanced solid tumor such as melanoma, head and neck, liver or kidney cancer.

V and J are TRBV6-1 and TRBJ1-6; 9 positions agree with TRBD1. V shed 2 bases and J 9 bases; nucleotides not matched to a gene: 8. Germline CDR1 and CDR2: MNHNS and SASEGT. CDR3 length equals 16 residues. The DNA of the CDR3 is TGTGCCAGCAGTGAAATGCCGGGACAGGGTTTTTCACCCCTCCACTTT. It specifies CASSEMPGQGFSPLHF.

This chain connects TRBV5-1 to TRBJ2-2, with 10 bases matching TRBD1. From germline, CDR1 is SGHRS and CDR2 YFSETQ. This CDR3 is built from 14 residues. V was clipped by 4 bases and J by 9 bases; unmatched bases: 6. This chain's CDR3 is CASSPVTGGRELFF. The CDR3, as DNA: TGCGCCAGCAGCCCGGTGACAGGGGGCAGGGAGCTGTTTTTT.

The table lists this clone with a count of one. The chain recombines TRBV29-1 with TRBJ1-1, with 9 bases identical to TRBD1. Germline V gene sequence: CDR1 SQVTM, CDR2 ANQGSEA. V was clipped by 6 bases and J by 4 bases; unmatched bases: 9. This CDR3 is 14 amino acids long. In DNA form, the CDR3 reads TGCAGCGTGGATGGGACAGGGCAGGGCACTGAAGCTTTCTTT. Amino acids: CSVDGTGQGTEAFF.

The rearrangement uses TRBV18 and TRBJ2-6, with 8 nucleotides matching TRBD1. Trimming took 0 bases from V and 3 from J; bases not matched to a gene: 10. The CDR3 is made up of 19 amino acids. CDR1 is KGHSH, CDR2 LQKENI, per germline. CDR3 sequence (DNA): TGTGCCAGCTCACCACCGGGCAGGGGGCCGCCTGGTGGGGCCAACGTCCTGACTTTC. It encodes CASSPPGRGPPGGANVLTF.

The chain combines TRBV23-1 with TRBJ1-4; a possible D gene is TRBD1 (6 bases). TRBV23-1 is recorded as an ORF, its role being uncertain. Deletions cut 0 bases from V and 4 bases from J, with 18 bases between. The CDR3 is 18 residues long. The CDR3 reads CASSQSGGAKPHNEKLFF. The CDR3 DNA follows: TGCGCCAGCAGTCAATCGGGGGGGGCCAAACCCCATAATGAAAAACTGTTTTTT.

The chain employs TRBV12-5 and TRBJ1-1, with D unresolved. The CDR3 extends over 13 amino acids. Looked up from germline, CDR1 is LGHNT and CDR2 is FRNRAP. V lost 5 bases and J lost 4, with 11 bases in between. This CDR3 is CASGRRAGTEAFF. The DNA for the CDR3 is TGTGCTAGTGGTCGCCGGGCGGGCACTGAAGCTTTCTTT. The full variable domain, its missing parts supplied by reference TRBV12-5 and TRBJ1-1, is DARVTQTPRHKVTEMGQEVTMRCQPILGHNTVFWYRQTMMQGLELLAYFRNRAPLDDSGMPKDRFSAEMPDATLATLKIQPSEPRDSAVYFCASGRRAGTEAFFGQGTRLTVV.

This chain uses TRBV27 with TRBJ2-1, with 10 bases that match TRBD2. CDR3 length: 15 amino acids. The germline CDR1 and CDR2 sequences are MNHEY and SMNVEV (reference sequence). Losses at the gene ends were 6 bases for V and 3 bases for J; bases not matched to a gene: 5. The CDR3: CASSVAGGFYNEQFF. The CDR3 nucleotides read TGTGCCAGCAGCGTAGCGGGAGGATTCTACAATGAGCAGTTCTTC.

The rearrangement uses TRBV28 and TRBJ1-3; D might be TRBD1 (5 bases). The length of the CDR3 is 14 residues. The germline gives CDR1 MDHEN, CDR2 SYDVKM. The V end lost 3 bases, the J end lost 4 bases, and 10 bases lay between the germline ends. The CDR3 bases are TGTGCCAGCAGTTTTAGGACATCAGGAAACACCATATATTTT. This translates into CASSFRTSGNTIYF.

The chain carries TRBV16 and TRBJ1-5, with 8 nucleotides matching TRBD1. CDR3 length: 15 amino acids. The junction had 3 bases not matched to a gene; V was cut back by 0 bases and J by 5 bases. Looked up from germline, CDR1 is KGHSY and CDR2 is FQNENV. CDR3 region: CASSQSGQGDQPQHF. In nucleotides, the CDR3 is TGTGCCAGCAGCCAATCAGGACAGGGTGATCAGCCCCAGCATTTT.

This CDR3 reads CASSLTGSGNTIYF. CDR3 coding DNA: TGTGCCAGCAGCTTGACAGGGTCTGGAAACACCATATATTTT. V usage is TRBV5-4 and J usage is TRBJ1-3, with D perhaps TRBD1 (6 bases). Per germline, CDR1 SGHNT and CDR2 YYREEE (reference sequence). V was pared by 1 base and J by 1 base, with 6 bases between. The CDR3 is made up of 14 amino acids.

The rearrangement links TRBV7-3 to TRBJ2-7, with a weak D call TRBD1 (6 bases). CDR1 and CDR2 (germline): SGHTA, FQGTGA. The CDR3 has 14 amino acids. Trimming took off 6 bases at V and 5 bases at J, with 17 bases between the two ends. The CDR3 here is CASSKQGNRDEQYF. CDR3 sequence (DNA): TGTGCCAGCAGTAAACAGGGTAATCGCGACGAGCAGTACTTC.

The chain employs TRBV2 and TRBJ2-3; 9 nucleotides align to TRBD1. Germline lookup yields CDR1 SNHLY and CDR2 FYNNEI. V was clipped by 3 bases and J by 1 base; unmatched bases: 2. CDR3 length equals 15 residues. This CDR3 is CASSERTGGTDTQYF. In nucleotides, the CDR3 is TGTGCCAGCAGTGAGAGGACAGGGGGCACAGATACGCAGTATTTT. Drawing the rest from reference TRBV2 and TRBJ2-3, the complete variable domain is EPEVTQTPSHQVTQMGQEVILRCVPISNHLYFYWYRQILGQKVEFLVSFYNNEISEKSEIFDDQFSVERPDGSNFTLKIRSTKLEDSAMYFCASSERTGGTDTQYFGPGTRLTVL.

The gene calls are TRBV2 and TRBJ2-5; 13 nucleotides match TRBD2. V lost 7 bases, J lost 5 bases, and 10 bases stayed unmatched. CDR3 size: 16 residues. The V gene's germline CDR1 is SNHLY and CDR2 FYNNEI. CDR3 sequence: CASILLAGGPWETQYF. Written as DNA, the CDR3 is TGTGCCAGCATCCTACTAGCGGGAGGGCCTTGGGAGACCCAGTACTTC.

V and J are TRBV28 and TRBJ2-7; possible D gene TRBD2, 6 bases. Trimming took off 9 bases at V and 2 bases at J, with 8 bases between the two ends. The CDR3 spans 11 residues. Germline CDR1 MDHEN, CDR2 SYDVKM. This chain's CDR3 is CASSGAYEQYF. Written as DNA, the CDR3 is TGTGCCAGTTCGGGGGCCTACGAGCAGTACTTC. Full variable domain (remainder filled in from reference TRBV28 and TRBJ2-7): DVKVTQSSRYLVKRTGEKVFLECVQDMDHENMFWYRQDPGLGLRLIYFSYDVKMKEKGDIPEGYSVSREKKERFSLILESASTNQTSMYLCASSGAYEQYFGPGTRLTVT.

The V call is TRBV27, the J call TRBJ2-5; D is uncertain. The germline CDR1 and CDR2 sequences are MNHEY and SMNVEV (reference sequence). This CDR3 region has 11 residues. The V and J ends lost 3 bases and 5 bases respectively, with 4 bases between them. CDR3 nucleotide sequence: TGTGCCAGCAGTTTTATGGAGACCCAGTACTTC. It codes for CASSFMETQYF.